This T cell receptor beta chain appears in the sequencing data of a study of identical twins. Study results and caveats: Less excess twin sharing appeared in beta out-of-frame sequences. Findings came from cross-sectional statistics, without long-term follow-up of donors. Within cord blood, abundant beta clonotypes carried fewer insertions, but memory repertoires showed no such trend.

TCRdb redid the calling of the 5' RACE reads with MiXCR, one entry per CDR3 protein. The data contain about 250,000 distinct CDR3 sequences, 7.5% of them seen just once; the ten biggest clones take up under 6.5%. This clonotype was counted many times. The antigen is undetermined. Germline V gene sequence: CDR1 KGHDR, CDR2 SFDVKD. This CDR3 spans 15 amino acids. Losses at the gene ends were 6 bases for V and 2 bases for J; bases not matched to a gene: 7. This same sample was also taken into another study, of yellow fever vaccine responses in identical twins.

This rearrangement joins TRBV24-1 to TRBJ2-5; 8 nucleotides line up with TRBD1. The sample comprised CD8+ T cells sorted from blood. The TCR originated in a young woman in good health. CDR3 sequence: CATSPTGDGQETQYF. In nucleotides, the CDR3 is TGTGCCACCAGTCCGACAGGGGATGGGCAAGAGACCCAGTACTTC.